The T cell receptor (beta chain) described here comes from a study of T-cell reconstitution after alpha-beta-depleted transplantation in children. TCRbeta library preparation incorporated unique molecular identifiers. MiXCR was run by TCRdb on the PCR reads, yielding one entry per CDR3 protein. In the table there are hundreds of thousands of distinct CDR3 sequences, around 7.8% of which are singletons. Notes on the study in general: Recipient T cells and thymic progenitors that survived gave rise to the high TCRbeta diversity observed at day 60 in some patients. The main origin of T-cell counts and diversity one year after transplant was newly produced T cells. Approximately two months post-transplant, alpha-beta T cells reportedly originated from several hundred expanded graft clones.

To note about this clonotype: The antigen remains unidentified. This may be a read error, as it is one base from a much larger clone.

In germline, CDR1 is KGHSH, CDR2 LQKENI. V dropped 8 bases and J dropped 4; count of bases not matched to a gene: 13. CDR3 size: 16 residues. The receptor was derived from a male patient under 18 who had a stem cell transplant for acute lymphoblastic leukemia, so the T cells may come from the graft donor. Sample: PBMCs, mostly from graft donor cells, taken 180 days after TCRalphabeta/CD19-depleted stem cell transplant. The chain recombines TRBV18 with TRBJ2-2; TRBD2 aligns across 7 bases. DNA for the CDR3: TGTGCCAGCCCCCCTGATGGGCGGGAGAGCACCGGGGAGCTGTTTTTT. Translated, it gives CASPPDGRESTGELFF.